Reported below is one TCR beta chain. The data originate from a study of control samples from healthy donors and cancer patients. CDR1 and CDR2 from the germline V gene are MGHRA and YSYEKL. V trimming: 1 base; J trimming: 15 bases; junction bases outside the gene matches: 9. The CDR3 is 13 residues long. Here immunoSEQ multiplex PCR was the method, and the copy in TCRdb shows in-frame clones only, minus some. Altogether roughly 73,000 clones are present, 92% being singletons, with the ten largest covering 5% to 6.5%. This receptor was obtained from a woman in her sixties or seventies in good health. This chain uses TRBV4-1 with TRBJ2-1; 7 nucleotides align to TRBD1. The sample comprised blood. The CDR3 protein is CASSQAIRGNTFF. The CDR3 DNA reads TGCGCCAGCAGCCAAGCAATCAGGGGGAATACGTTCTTC.